This is a list of T cell receptor beta chains from one sample in a study of cytomegalovirus exposure and HLA in healthy donors. Sequencing was performed with immunoSEQ multiplex PCR; in TCRdb, only in-frame clones are kept and a portion is missing. The table includes about 180,000 clones, approximately 87% detected once. Sequencing input: PBMCs. Receptors were obtained from a woman under 40 in good health and CMV-seronegative. CDR3s include the opening cysteine and the closing phenylalanine or tryptophan. The D gene is left open where the match is weak. Clone size is not always given. Where it is, it says once, few, many or a class for expanded clones.

TGTGCCAGCAGCCCAGCCGGACAGCCCGCGAACACCGGGGAGCTGTTTTTT,CASSPAGQPANTGELFF,TRBV5-4,17,.,TRBJ2-2,.
TGTGCCAGCATGGGACAAGATACGCAGTATTTT,CASMGQDTQYF,TRBV2,11,.,TRBJ2-3,.
TGTGCCTCAGGGGGCAGTCTCCCCTACGAGCAGTACTTC,CASGGSLPYEQYF,TRBV19,13,TRBD1,TRBJ2-7,few
TGCAGCGTTGGTGCAGGGTACCATTTTGAAGCTTTCTTT,CSVGAGYHFEAFF,TRBV29-1,13,.,TRBJ1-1,.
TGTGCCAGCAGTTTATGGGGGTGGAGGGAGCCCCTCCACTTT,CASSLWGWREPLHF,TRBV27,14,.,TRBJ1-6,.
TGTGCCAGTCGGCGGCTCCCTGGAAACACCATATATTTT,CASRRLPGNTIYF,TRBV2,13,.,TRBJ1-3,.
TGTGCCAGCAGCTTAGGTCGGAACACTGAAGCTTTCTTT,CASSLGRNTEAFF,TRBV7-7,13,.,TRBJ1-1,.
TGTGCCAGCAGTTCGGCTAGCGGTAGCTCCTACGAGCAGTACTTC,CASSSASGSSYEQYF,TRBV27,15,TRBD2,TRBJ2-7,.
TGTGCCAGCAGCAAAGATGGGGACACCTACGAGCAGTACTTC,CASSKDGDTYEQYF,TRBV21-1,14,.,TRBJ2-7,once
TGTGCCAGCAGTCCCGGGTGGAGCCAAGGCAGCCCCTCCTACAATGAGCAGTTCTTC,CASSPGWSQGSPSYNEQFF,TRBV27,19,.,TRBJ2-1,.
TGTGCCAGTAGAGCAAGGGAGCGGAGTGGCAATTCACCCCTCCACTTT,CASRARERSGNSPLHF,TRBV19,16,.,TRBJ1-6,.
TGCGCCAGCAGCCAAGCAGGGCATTCTGAAGCTTTCTTT,CASSQAGHSEAFF,TRBV4-3,13,.,TRBJ1-1,.
TGTGCCACCAGCAGAGATCCGGGGGGGATCCACAATGAGCAGTTCTTC,CATSRDPGGIHNEQFF,TRBV15,16,TRBD2,TRBJ2-1,.
TGCGCCAGCAGGGATACCCCGACGGGGTCCACTGAAGCTTTCTTT,CASRDTPTGSTEAFF,TRBV10-2,15,.,TRBJ1-1,.
TGTGCCAGCAGTGGGACAGGAGACTATGGCTACACCTTC,CASSGTGDYGYTF,TRBV6-1,13,TRBD1,TRBJ1-2,.
TGTGCCAGCAGCAACTCCGGGGGGGGCCCAGATACGCAGTATTTT,CASSNSGGGPDTQYF,TRBV6-4,15,TRBD2,TRBJ2-3,.
TGTGCCAGCAGCCAAGGGAGCCTAGCGGGGGGGACCAATGAGCAGTTCTTC,CASSQGSLAGGTNEQFF,TRBV4-2,17,TRBD2,TRBJ2-1,.
TGCAGCGTGAACGGGGAGTCGGGCAAAAACATTCAGTACTTC,CSVNGESGKNIQYF,TRBV29-1,14,.,TRBJ2-4,.
TGTGCCAGCAGCCTCCATGGGCCAGGGAACACCGGGGAGCTGTTTTTT,CASSLHGPGNTGELFF,TRBV7-9,16,.,TRBJ2-2,.
TGTGCCAGCAGTAAAAAAGAGACCCAGTACTTC,CASSKKETQYF,TRBV7-9,11,.,TRBJ2-5,.
TGTGCCAGCAGCTGGACAGGGAGGAACTATGGCTACACCTTC,CASSWTGRNYGYTF,TRBV6-6,14,TRBD1,TRBJ1-2,.
TGTGCCAGCAGCTTAGAGGGGACAGCGAACACTGAAGCTTTCTTT,CASSLEGTANTEAFF,TRBV11-2,15,TRBD1,TRBJ1-1,.
TGTGCCAGCAGTTTCCCCACCGGGACAGGGGAGGGTGAGCAGTTCTTC,CASSFPTGTGEGEQFF,TRBV6-6,16,TRBD1,TRBJ2-1,.